The 11 T cell receptor beta chains below all came from one sample that was sequenced in a study of blood T cell repertoires in COVID-19. Libraries were prepared by immunoSEQ multiplex PCR; TCRdb keeps only in-frame clonotypes and omits some of them. The sample holds 200,000 to 300,000 clones, about nine tenths seen once. Sequenced sample: PBMCs or T cells enriched from blood (not recorded which). The receptors stem from a man aged 35 to 55 who had recovered from COVID-19.

This clone has a single count. The chain joins TRBV28 to TRBJ1-2; 9 positions match TRBD1. This CDR3 comprises 15 residues. V was clipped by 3 bases and J by 4 bases; unmatched bases: 6. The germline V gene has CDR1 MDHEN and CDR2 SYDVKM. The CDR3 sequence is CASSFRYRGLYGYTF. CDR3 bases: TGTGCCAGCAGTTTTCGTTACAGGGGGCTCTATGGCTACACCTTC.

This chain joins TRBV4-2 and TRBJ1-1; no clear D. There are 15 residues in the CDR3. V lost 1 base, J lost 1 base, and 10 bases lay in between. The germline V gene encodes CDR1 LGHNA and CDR2 YNFKEQ. The CDR3 region has the DNA TGTGCCAGCAGCCAAGTAACAGCCTCGAACACTGAAGCTTTCTTT. Translated: CASSQVTASNTEAFF.

The CDR3 sequence: CASSPLSYADTQYF. CDR3 in DNA: TGTGCCAGCAGCCCTCTATCGTATGCAGATACGCAGTATTTT. This sequence joins TRBV4-2 and TRBJ2-3; D not resolved. With 4 bases removed from V and 4 bases from J, the gap between germline ends came to 12 bases. The CDR3 is 14 residues long. Germline CDR1 and CDR2: LGHNA and YNFKEQ.

The gene calls are TRBV27 and TRBJ1-6; perhaps TRBD1 as D (5 bases). Germline-derived CDR1 and CDR2 are MNHEY and SMNVEV (reference sequence). The CDR3 totals 14 residues. V was trimmed by 8 bases and J by 5 bases, leaving 13 bases between them. CDR3 sequence (DNA): TGTGCCAGCGGTCGACAGCTTAATAATTCACCCCTCCACTTT. This codes for CASGRQLNNSPLHF.

CDR3 DNA sequence: TGTGCCAGCAGTGACAGGGTCTGGTCCTACAATGAGCAGTTCTTC. Protein sequence: CASSDRVWSYNEQFF. This chain joins TRBV6-1 and TRBJ2-1, with D possibly TRBD1 on 5 matching bases. V lost 3 bases to trimming and J lost 1 base, with 10 bases between them. Germline V gives CDR1 MNHNS, CDR2 SASEGT. CDR3 length: 15 amino acids.

The chain employs TRBV6-1 and TRBJ2-3; D unresolved. CDR3 size: 14 residues. The germline V gene encodes CDR1 MNHNS and CDR2 SASEGT. The V and J ends lost 2 bases and 3 bases respectively, with 9 bases between them. In nucleotides, the CDR3 is TGTGCCAGCAGTGAACAAGTCGGGACAGATACGCAGTATTTT. Its protein product is CASSEQVGTDTQYF.

This clone was seen once. This chain connects TRBV4-1 to TRBJ2-3; 7 bases are shared with TRBD1. Germline assignment: CDR1 MGHRA and CDR2 YSYEKL. J lost 0 bases, V lost 3 bases, and 3 bases had no gene match. The CDR3 has 15 amino acids. The CDR3 DNA reads TGCGCCAGCAGCCACCTCAGGGGGAGCACAGATACGCAGTATTTT. This encodes CASSHLRGSTDTQYF.

The V and J genes are TRBV10-3 and TRBJ2-7, with a tentative D call TRBD2 (5 bases). V was trimmed by 2 bases and J by 9 bases, leaving 17 bases between them. Per germline, CDR1 ENHRY and CDR2 SYGVKD. This CDR3 region has 14 residues. The CDR3 coding sequence is TGTGCCATCAGTGAGGGGGTTCAGAGGGTAGGGCAGTACTTC. Translation gives CAISEGVQRVGQYF.

This chain connects TRBV7-9 to TRBJ2-7, with D unresolved. The V end was cut by 5 bases, the J end by 3 bases, with 11 bases between. The CDR3 totals 13 residues. The V gene's germline CDR1 is SEHNR and CDR2 FQNEAQ (reference sequence). The CDR3 here is CASSKHPIYEQYF. The CDR3 region has the DNA TGTGCCAGCAGCAAACACCCCATCTACGAGCAGTACTTC.

The chain recombines TRBV6-1 with TRBJ2-2, with D possibly matching TRBD2 (6 bases). The CDR3 runs to 16 residues. Germline CDR1 is MNHNS and CDR2 is SASEGT. The ends were cut back, 1 base at V and 2 bases at J, with 11 bases in the middle. The CDR3 nucleotides read TGTGCCAGCAGTGAAGTGGGGGGAGCAAACACCGGGGAGCTGTTTTTT. Translated: CASSEVGGANTGELFF.

The V and J genes are TRBV19 and TRBJ1-1, with D maybe TRBD1 (6 bases). The CDR3 consists of 15 residues. Trimming left V 6 bases short and J 3 bases short, with 17 bases between. Germline CDR1 reads LNHDA; CDR2 reads SQIVND (reference sequence). The CDR3 loop reads CASRPYRAQHTEAFF. CDR3 in DNA: TGTGCCAGTAGACCATACAGGGCCCAGCACACTGAAGCTTTCTTT.